This entry concerns a single T cell receptor beta chain. Its antigen is unknown. The CDR3 has 15 amino acids. Germline V CDR1 and CDR2: MDHEN, SYDVKM. Trimming pared 6 bases from V and 1 base from J, leaving 15 bases between. The sample is drawn from a study of PD-L1 blockade in urothelial cancer. On the study more broadly: Patients began atezolizumab, 1,200 mg intravenously every 3 weeks, in about 2014. Findings and caveats of the study: Stronger expansion of tumor-associated clones in blood at 3 weeks distinguished durable-benefit patients.

Time point denoted: peripheral blood 6 weeks after treatment start. Assay: immunoSEQ multiplex PCR; the TCRdb copy retains only in-frame clones and omits some. Among some 120,000 clones listed, more than 70% were seen once. Here the sequenced sample was PBMCs, taken around atezolizumab (anti-PD-L1) treatment. The TCR sequence derives from a man aged 50 or older with urothelial cancer. This sequence joins TRBV28 and TRBJ1-1; D possibly corresponds to TRBD1 (6 bases). CDR3 residues: CASSLDNRANTEAFF. In nucleotides, the CDR3 is TGTGCCAGCAGCCTAGACAACAGGGCGAACACTGAAGCTTTCTTT. Full variable domain (remainder filled in from reference TRBV28 and TRBJ1-1): DVKVTQSSRYLVKRTGEKVFLECVQDMDHENMFWYRQDPGLGLRLIYFSYDVKMKEKGDIPEGYSVSREKKERFSLILESASTNQTSMYLCASSLDNRANTEAFFGQGTRLTVV.